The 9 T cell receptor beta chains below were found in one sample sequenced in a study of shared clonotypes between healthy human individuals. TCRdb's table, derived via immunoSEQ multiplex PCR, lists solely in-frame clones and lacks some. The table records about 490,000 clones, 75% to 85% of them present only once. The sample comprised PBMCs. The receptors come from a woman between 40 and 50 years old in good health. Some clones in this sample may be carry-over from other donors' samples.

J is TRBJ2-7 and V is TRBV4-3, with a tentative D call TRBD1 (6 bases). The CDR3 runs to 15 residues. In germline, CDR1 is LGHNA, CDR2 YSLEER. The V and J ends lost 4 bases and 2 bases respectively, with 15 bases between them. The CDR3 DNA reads TGCGCCAGCAGCCCATCCGGGACACAAGCCTACGAGCAGTACTTC. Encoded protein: CASSPSGTQAYEQYF.

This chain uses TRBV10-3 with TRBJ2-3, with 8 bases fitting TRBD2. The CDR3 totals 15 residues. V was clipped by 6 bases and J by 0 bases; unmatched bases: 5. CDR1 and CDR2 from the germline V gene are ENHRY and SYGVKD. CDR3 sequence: CAISQTSGSTDTQYF. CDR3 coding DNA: TGTGCCATCAGCCAAACTAGCGGAAGCACAGATACGCAGTATTTT.

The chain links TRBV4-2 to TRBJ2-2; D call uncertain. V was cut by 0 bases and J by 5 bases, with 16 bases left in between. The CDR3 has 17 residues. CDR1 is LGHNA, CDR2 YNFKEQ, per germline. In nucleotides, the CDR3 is TGTGCCAGCAGCCAAGAACCAGCAGGTTGGGATACCGGGGAGCTGTTTTTT. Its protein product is CASSQEPAGWDTGELFF.

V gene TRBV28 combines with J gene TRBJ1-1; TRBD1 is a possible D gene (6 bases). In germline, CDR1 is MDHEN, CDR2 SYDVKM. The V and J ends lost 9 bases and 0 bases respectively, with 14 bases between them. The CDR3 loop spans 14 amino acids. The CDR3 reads CASRRQDMNTEAFF. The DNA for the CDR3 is TGTGCCAGTAGAAGACAGGACATGAACACTGAAGCTTTCTTT. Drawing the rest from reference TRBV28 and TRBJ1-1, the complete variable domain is DVKVTQSSRYLVKRTGEKVFLECVQDMDHENMFWYRQDPGLGLRLIYFSYDVKMKEKGDIPEGYSVSREKKERFSLILESASTNQTSMYLCASRRQDMNTEAFFGQGTRLTVV.

In nucleotides, the CDR3 is TGCGCCAGCAGCCCCGGACAGGGAGTAGGATATCAGCCCCAGCATTTT. This encodes CASSPGQGVGYQPQHF. The chain employs TRBV5-1 and TRBJ1-5; 8 bases line up with TRBD1. Germline lookup yields CDR1 SGHRS and CDR2 YFSETQ. This CDR3 has 16 amino acids. V shed 4 bases and J 5 bases; nucleotides not matched to a gene: 11.

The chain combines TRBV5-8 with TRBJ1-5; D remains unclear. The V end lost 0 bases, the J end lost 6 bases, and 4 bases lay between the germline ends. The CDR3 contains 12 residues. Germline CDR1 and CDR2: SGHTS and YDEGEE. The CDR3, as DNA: TGTGCCAGCAGCTTGGTCCCTCAGCCCCAGCATTTT. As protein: CASSLVPQPQHF.

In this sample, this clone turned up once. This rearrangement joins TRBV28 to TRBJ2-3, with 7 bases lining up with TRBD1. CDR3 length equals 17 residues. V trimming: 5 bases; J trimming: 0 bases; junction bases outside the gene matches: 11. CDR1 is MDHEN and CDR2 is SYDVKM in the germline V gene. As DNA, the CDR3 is TGTGCCAGCAGTCCCCCCAGGACAGGAATTAGCACAGATACGCAGTATTTT. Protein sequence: CASSPPRTGISTDTQYF.

This CDR3 reads CASSLGTGWGVETQYF. CDR3 nucleotide sequence: TGTGCCAGCAGTTTGGGGACAGGGTGGGGAGTAGAGACCCAGTACTTC. The chain is built from TRBV28 and TRBJ2-5; 9 bases map to TRBD1. J was trimmed by 4 bases and V by 3 bases; bases with no gene match: 9. Germline V gene sequence: CDR1 MDHEN, CDR2 SYDVKM. This CDR3 is built from 16 residues.

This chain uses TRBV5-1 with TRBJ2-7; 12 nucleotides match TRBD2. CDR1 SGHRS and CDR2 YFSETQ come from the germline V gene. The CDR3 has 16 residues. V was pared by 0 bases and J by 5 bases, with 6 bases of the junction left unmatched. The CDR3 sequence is CASSLELAGGKDEQYF. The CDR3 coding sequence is TGCGCCAGCAGCTTGGAACTAGCGGGAGGCAAGGACGAGCAGTACTTC.